The next 13 T cell receptor beta chains were all read from a single sample in a study of vaccination effects on CD4 cells after COVID-19. Antigen-specific CD4+ T cell clonotypes were called by their expansion after viral peptide-pool culture in ViraFEST. Scientists isolated CD4+ T cells after a roughly ten-day culture period ended. The method was immunoSEQ multiplex PCR; TCRdb's version includes in-frame clones alone and lacks a portion of them. The data hold 55,000 to 65,000 clones, with roughly 79% observed a single time. Which antigens these TCRs recognize remains unknown. The sample consisted of CD4+ T cells from PBMCs cultured with HCoV-229E spike peptides, taken before COVID-19 vaccination. The receptors come from a human donor who received a COVID-19 vaccine.

In this sample, this clone turned up once. The gene calls are TRBV3-1 (or the pseudogene TRBV3-2) and TRBJ2-1; D ambiguous. The V gene lost 5 bases and the J gene lost 2 bases, with 4 bases spanning the gap. This CDR3 is built from 12 residues. Germline-derived CDR1 and CDR2 are LGHDT and YNNKEL (reference sequence). The CDR3 protein is CASSVTYNEQFF. In DNA, the CDR3 is TGTGCCAGCAGCGTAACCTACAATGAGCAGTTCTTC.

V and J are TRBV5-5 and TRBJ1-2, with 7 bases lining up with TRBD1. J lost 8 bases, V lost 4 bases, and 8 bases had no gene match. The germline V gene has CDR1 SGHKS and CDR2 YYEKEE (reference sequence). The length of the CDR3 is 13 residues. The CDR3 DNA is TGTGCCAGCAGCCGGGACAGATTTATCGGCTACACCTTC. Its translation is CASSRDRFIGYTF.

V is TRBV9 and J is TRBJ2-3; D is unresolved. Trimming took off 0 bases at V and 1 base at J, with 12 bases between the two ends. Germline CDR1 SGDLS, CDR2 YYNGEE. The CDR3 totals 16 residues. The CDR3 DNA sequence: TGTGCCAGCAGCGTAGGTGGGTCCTTAGGCACAGATACGCAGTATTTT. Translated, it gives CASSVGGSLGTDTQYF.

The V gene is TRBV28, the J gene TRBJ1-2; TRBD1 aligns across 7 bases. V was pared by 3 bases and J by 5 bases, with 3 bases of the junction left unmatched. The CDR3 spans 13 residues. Germline loops: CDR1 MDHEN, CDR2 SYDVKM. CDR3 in amino acids: CASSFGDRYGYTF. The CDR3 DNA follows: TGTGCCAGCAGTTTCGGGGACAGATATGGCTACACCTTC.

The chain carries TRBV3-1 (or the pseudogene TRBV3-2) and TRBJ2-5, with 7 bases fitting TRBD2. Germline CDR1 reads LGHDT; CDR2 reads YNNKEL (reference sequence). This CDR3 region has 17 residues. Losses at the gene ends were 4 bases for V and 4 bases for J; bases not matched to a gene: 15. CDR3 protein: CASSLPSFAGVAETQYF. As DNA, the CDR3 is TGTGCCAGCAGCCTCCCTTCCTTTGCGGGGGTCGCAGAGACCCAGTACTTC.

The chain employs TRBV6-6 and TRBJ2-7; 9 bases line up with TRBD1. Germline V gene data show CDR1 as MNHNY and CDR2 as SVGAGI (reference sequence). The CDR3 loop spans 16 amino acids. The trim removed 2 bases at V and 3 bases at J, leaving 8 bases unmatched. The CDR3 DNA follows: TGTGCCAGCAGTTACAAGGGGGGACAGGGAAACTACGAGCAGTACGTC. This codes for CASSYKGGQGNYEQYV.

The chain joins TRBV9 to TRBJ2-5; TRBD2 is a possible D gene (6 bases). The CDR3 contains 16 residues. Trimming took off 0 bases at V and 9 bases at J, with 21 bases between the two ends. CDR1 and CDR2 (germline): SGDLS, YYNGEE. This CDR3 reads CASSVADGGWGVAQYF. CDR3 sequence (DNA): TGTGCCAGCAGCGTAGCGGATGGGGGGTGGGGCGTGGCCCAGTACTTC.

The chain couples TRBV5-3 to TRBJ2-5; D not certain. TRBV5-3 is an ORF, and what it does is uncertain. The CDR3 runs to 14 residues. V dropped 5 bases and J dropped 2 bases, with 13 bases sitting between them. The CDR3, as DNA: TGTGCCAGAAGGCCCGGACGGATACAAGAGACCCAGTACTTC. Translation gives CARRPGRIQETQYF.

The chain links TRBV7-8 to TRBJ1-2; D is uncertain. Germline CDR1 and CDR2: SGHVS and FQNEAQ. Trimming removed 0 bases from V and 4 bases from J, with 9 bases in between. This CDR3 spans 14 amino acids. CDR3 coding DNA: TGTGCCAGCAGCTTAGCTGGCCAGCCCTATGGCTACACCTTC. Residues: CASSLAGQPYGYTF.

The V gene is TRBV6-5, the J gene TRBJ1-3, with 9 bases that match TRBD1. Trimming cost V 4 bases and J 4 bases; bases outside gene matches: 2. This CDR3 is built from 14 residues. Germline values: CDR1 MNHEY, CDR2 SVGAGI. DNA for the CDR3: TGTGCCAGCAGTTTACAGGGGGCGGGAAACACCATATATTTT. This translates into CASSLQGAGNTIYF.

This sequence joins TRBV18 and TRBJ1-1; the match to TRBD1 covers 10 bases. Germline V gene data show CDR1 as KGHSH and CDR2 as LQKENI. The CDR3 covers 16 residues. The V gene end was trimmed by 0 bases and the J gene end by 3 bases; junction bases not matched to a gene: 4. Here the CDR3 reads CASSPPRGQGHTEAFF. CDR3 nucleotide sequence: TGTGCCAGCTCACCACCGAGGGGACAGGGGCACACTGAAGCTTTCTTT. The full variable domain, with the rest looked up from reference TRBV18 and TRBJ1-1, is NAGVMQNPRHLVRRRGQEARLRCSPMKGHSHVYWYRQLPEEGLKFMVYLQKENIIDESGMPKERFSAEFPKEGPSILRIQQVVRGDSAAYFCASSPPRGQGHTEAFFGQGTRLTVV.

The V call is TRBV7-2, the J call TRBJ2-5; maybe TRBD1 (5 bases). The CDR3 totals 14 residues. V lost 3 bases to trimming and J lost 3 bases, with 11 bases between them. In germline, CDR1 is SGHTA, CDR2 FQGNSA. The CDR3 region is CASSFNVGEETQYF. CDR3 DNA: TGTGCCAGCAGCTTTAACGTAGGGGAAGAGACCCAGTACTTC.

The V call is TRBV10-1, the J call TRBJ1-2, with a tentative D call TRBD1 (5 bases). The length of the CDR3 is 14 residues. Germline V gene sequence: CDR1 WNHNN, CDR2 SYGVQD (reference sequence). V was shortened by 8 bases and J by 4 bases, with 17 bases between the two germline ends. Here the CDR3 reads CASRGGLVFYGYTF. CDR3 sequence (DNA): TGCGCCAGCCGGGGCGGTTTGGTATTCTATGGCTACACCTTC.